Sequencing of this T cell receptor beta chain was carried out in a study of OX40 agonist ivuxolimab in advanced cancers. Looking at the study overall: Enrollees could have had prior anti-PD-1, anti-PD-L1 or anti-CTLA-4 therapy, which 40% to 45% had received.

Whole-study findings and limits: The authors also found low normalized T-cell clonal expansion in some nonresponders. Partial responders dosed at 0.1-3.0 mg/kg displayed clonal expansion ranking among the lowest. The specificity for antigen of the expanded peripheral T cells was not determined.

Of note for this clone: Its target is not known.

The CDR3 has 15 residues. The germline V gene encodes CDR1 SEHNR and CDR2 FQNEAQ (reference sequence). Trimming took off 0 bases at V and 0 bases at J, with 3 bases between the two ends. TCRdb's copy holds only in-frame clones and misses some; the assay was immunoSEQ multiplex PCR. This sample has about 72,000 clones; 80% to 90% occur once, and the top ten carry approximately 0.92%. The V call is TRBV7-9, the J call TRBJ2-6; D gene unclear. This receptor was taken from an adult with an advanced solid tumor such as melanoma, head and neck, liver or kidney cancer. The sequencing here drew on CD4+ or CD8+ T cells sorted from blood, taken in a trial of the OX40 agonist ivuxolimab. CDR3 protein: CASSLAHSGANVLTF. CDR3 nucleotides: TGTGCCAGCAGCTTAGCGCACTCTGGGGCCAACGTCCTGACTTTC.